This T cell receptor (beta chain) is drawn from a study of blood T cell repertoires in COVID-19. The CDR3 extends over 14 amino acids. TCRdb's table, derived via immunoSEQ multiplex PCR, lists solely in-frame clones and lacks some. The sample yields roughly 330,000 clones, approximately 87% seen once. The source is a woman in her 30s who had recovered from COVID-19. Sequenced material: PBMCs or T cells enriched from blood (not recorded which). The rearrangement links TRBV21-1 to TRBJ1-6; the DNA was not compared with TRBD1, the D call given in the table. TRBV21-1 is reported as a pseudogene. The CDR3 is CASSKAGITSPLHF. Written as DNA, the CDR3 is TGTGCCAGCAGCAAAGCGGGCATCACTTCACCCCTCCACTTT.